This is a list of T cell receptor beta chains from one sample in a study of blood T cell repertoires in COVID-19. Repertoires were generated with immunoSEQ multiplex PCR, while TCRdb's copy carries only in-frame clones and drops some. In the table there are tens of thousands of clones, just over 90% of which are singletons. Input material: peripheral blood. Receptors originate from a man aged 70-80 years with acute or convalescent COVID-19. Each CDR3 is given with its conserved first and last residue. The D gene is left open where the match is weak. Clone sizes are given selectively: once, few, many, or a class where the clone is expanded.

J: TRBJ2-1; D: TRBD1; V: TRBV7-2; size: -; DNA: TGTGCCAGCAGCTTTCAACCCGGGACAGGGGGCAATGAGCAGTTCTTC; CDR3: CASSFQPGTGGNEQFF
J: TRBJ1-5; D: TRBD1; V: TRBV18; size: -; DNA: TGTGCCAGCTCACCACCGGTCTCGCGGGACAGGGTTACACAGCCCCAGCATTTT; CDR3: CASSPPVSRDRVTQPQHF
J: TRBJ1-5; D: -; V: TRBV6-6; size: -; DNA: TGTGCCAGCAGGCCACAGGGCCAGGGCAATCAGCCCCAGCATTTT; CDR3: CASRPQGQGNQPQHF
J: TRBJ2-7; D: -; V: TRBV7-3; size: -; DNA: TGTGCCAGCAGCTCCCCCGGCGGCGAGCAGTACTTC; CDR3: CASSSPGGEQYF
J: TRBJ2-7; D: TRBD2; V: TRBV2; size: -; DNA: TGTGCCAGCAAGGCCATAGCGGGGAGCTCCTACGAGCAGTACTTC; CDR3: CASKAIAGSSYEQYF
J: TRBJ2-6; D: TRBD1; V: TRBV4-2; size: -; DNA: TGTGCCAGCAGCCTACGGACAGGGGGCGACTCTGGGGCCAACGTCCTGACTTTC; CDR3: CASSLRTGGDSGANVLTF
J: TRBJ2-7; D: -; V: TRBV6-5; size: -; DNA: TGTGCCAGCAGTTACTCTAGGGGGACCTACGAGCAGTACTTC; CDR3: CASSYSRGTYEQYF
J: TRBJ1-6; D: -; V: TRBV4-3; size: -; DNA: TGCGCCAGCAGCGACCGGGGGGTGGGGGCGAATAATTCACCCCTCCACTTT; CDR3: CASSDRGVGANNSPLHF
J: TRBJ2-2; D: TRBD1; V: TRBV18; size: -; DNA: TGTGCCAGCTCTCCGGGACAGGGGAGCACCGGGGAGCTGTTTTTT; CDR3: CASSPGQGSTGELFF
J: TRBJ1-2; D: TRBD1; V: TRBV19; size: -; DNA: TGTGCCAGTAGCCTGGGACAGGGGTACAACTATGGCTACACCTTC; CDR3: CASSLGQGYNYGYTF
J: TRBJ1-3; D: TRBD1; V: TRBV4-2; size: -; DNA: TGTGCCAGCAGCCAGGGACAGGGGGCGAACACCATATATTTT; CDR3: CASSQGQGANTIYF
J: TRBJ1-3; D: -; V: TRBV6-2/TRBV6-3; size: -; DNA: TGTGCCAGCAGTTACTACGTTTGGGGCGCTGGAAACACCATATATTTT; CDR3: CASSYYVWGAGNTIYF
J: TRBJ1-5; D: TRBD1; V: TRBV6-2/TRBV6-3; size: -; DNA: TGTGCCAGCAGTTCCTCAGACAGGGGCGGTAGCAATCAGCCCCAGCATTTT; CDR3: CASSSSDRGGSNQPQHF
J: TRBJ2-1; D: TRBD1; V: TRBV4-1; size: -; DNA: TGCGCCAGCAGCCACCTCTTGACAGGGTATGAGCAGTTCTTC; CDR3: CASSHLLTGYEQFF
J: TRBJ1-1; D: -; V: TRBV4-1; size: -; DNA: TGCGCCAGCAGCCAAGAGGCAGGGTGGGTACCGAACACTGAAGCTTTCTTT; CDR3: CASSQEAGWVPNTEAFF
J: TRBJ2-5; D: -; V: TRBV19; size: -; DNA: TGTGCCAGTAGACCCGCAAGGGGAAACCAGTACTTC; CDR3: CASRPARGNQYF
J: TRBJ2-7; D: -; V: TRBV13; size: -; DNA: TGTGCCAGCAGCTTAACTAGCTCGGGCGAGCAGTACTTC; CDR3: CASSLTSSGEQYF
J: TRBJ2-7; D: -; V: TRBV11-2; size: once; DNA: TGTGCCAGCAGCTGGGCCTTAGCCTACGAGCAGTACTTC; CDR3: CASSWALAYEQYF
J: TRBJ1-4; D: TRBD1; V: TRBV9; size: -; DNA: TGTGCCAGCAGCCAGGGACAGGGAGGGGAAAAACTGTTTTTT; CDR3: CASSQGQGGEKLFF
J: TRBJ1-5; D: TRBD1; V: TRBV30; size: -; DNA: TGTGCCTGGCAGACAGGGCCCAATCAGCCCCAGCATTTT; CDR3: CAWQTGPNQPQHF
J: TRBJ1-2; D: -; V: TRBV28; size: -; DNA: TGTGCCAGCAGTTCTATGGTCTATGGCTACACCTTC; CDR3: CASSSMVYGYTF
J: TRBJ2-7; D: -; V: TRBV11-2; size: -; DNA: TGTGCCAGCAGCTTATATTCTACGCTTACCCCCTACGAGCAGTACTTC; CDR3: CASSLYSTLTPYEQYF
J: TRBJ2-1; D: -; V: TRBV19; size: -; DNA: TGTGCCAGTAGTATAATTTTAGGGGAGCCGGGAGTTCACGAGCAGTTCTTC; CDR3: CASSIILGEPGVHEQFF
J: TRBJ1-6; D: -; V: TRBV18; size: -; DNA: TGTGCCAGCTCACCGGTGGCAGGTAGCGAACCCCTCCACTTT; CDR3: CASSPVAGSEPLHF
J: TRBJ2-2; D: -; V: TRBV5-5; size: -; DNA: TGTGCCAGCAGCTTGGCCCGGGGACAGAACACCGGGGAGCTGTTTTTT; CDR3: CASSLARGQNTGELFF
J: TRBJ1-1; D: -; V: TRBV7-2; size: -; DNA: TGTGCCAGCAGCTTAAACAGGGCGAACACTGAAGCTTTCTTT; CDR3: CASSLNRANTEAFF
J: TRBJ1-3; D: -; V: TRBV4-3; size: -; DNA: TGCGCCAGCAGCCAAGACAGGGTTGGAAACACCATATATTTT; CDR3: CASSQDRVGNTIYF
J: TRBJ2-2; D: TRBD2; V: TRBV25-1; size: -; DNA: TGTGCCAGCAGCCGCGGGTCTAGCGGACCCACCGGGGAGCTGTTTTTT; CDR3: CASSRGSSGPTGELFF
J: TRBJ2-7; D: -; V: TRBV27; size: once; DNA: TGTGCCAGCAGTCCCGGGACACCGTACGAGCAGTACTTC; CDR3: CASSPGTPYEQYF
J: TRBJ2-7; D: TRBD1; V: TRBV5-6; size: once; DNA: TGTGCCAGCAGCACTTGGTCACAGGGGGCCTACGAGCAGTACTTC; CDR3: CASSTWSQGAYEQYF
J: TRBJ2-7; D: TRBD1; V: TRBV3-1/TRBV3-2; size: -; DNA: TGTGCCAGCAGCCAAGGAACAGGGGGAGCTTACGAGCAGTACTTC; CDR3: CASSQGTGGAYEQYF
J: TRBJ1-5; D: TRBD1; V: TRBV19; size: -; DNA: TGTGCCAGTAGGATGGACAGGTATTCTTCACAGCCCCAGCATTTT; CDR3: CASRMDRYSSQPQHF
J: TRBJ2-1; D: -; V: TRBV21-1; size: -; DNA: TGTGCCAGCAGCAAAGGGGGGGTTGTCGATGAGCAGTTCTTC; CDR3: CASSKGGVVDEQFF
J: TRBJ2-7; D: -; V: TRBV6-6; size: -; DNA: TGTGCCAGCAGCCGGGGTTCCTACGAGCAGTACTTC; CDR3: CASSRGSYEQYF
J: TRBJ2-7; D: -; V: TRBV10-3; size: -; DNA: TGTGCCATTACCCAAGGCCGGGACAACTCCTACGAGCAGTACTTC; CDR3: CAITQGRDNSYEQYF
J: TRBJ2-2; D: -; V: TRBV7-2; size: -; DNA: TGTGCCAGCAGCGGATCAGGATCGGCCGGGGAGCTGTTTTTT; CDR3: CASSGSGSAGELFF
J: TRBJ1-2; D: TRBD1; V: TRBV2; size: -; DNA: TGTGCAAGTCAGGGGGCTCGGGGCTACACCTTC; CDR3: CASQGARGYTF
J: TRBJ1-5; D: -; V: TRBV5-8; size: -; DNA: TGTGCCAGCAGCTCGACCGGAACAGGTCTTTATAGCAATCAGCCCCAGCATTTT; CDR3: CASSSTGTGLYSNQPQHF
J: TRBJ2-1; D: -; V: TRBV7-8; size: -; DNA: TGTGCCAGCACTCCTAGTGGACAGTCTCTCAATGAGCAGTTCTTC; CDR3: CASTPSGQSLNEQFF
J: TRBJ2-1; D: -; V: TRBV15; size: -; DNA: TGTGCCACCAGCAGAGATAAGAGGGCCCAGTTCTTC; CDR3: CATSRDKRAQFF
J: TRBJ2-7; D: -; V: TRBV25-1; size: -; DNA: TGTGCCAGCAGTAAGGGCCTCTCGGCGGAGGTCTACGAGCAGTACTTC; CDR3: CASSKGLSAEVYEQYF
J: TRBJ1-1; D: -; V: TRBV24-1; size: -; DNA: TGTGCCACCAGGGGCAGTGCCGCAATGAACACTGAAGCTTTCTTT; CDR3: CATRGSAAMNTEAFF
J: TRBJ1-6; D: -; V: TRBV21-1; size: -; DNA: TGTGCCAGCAGCAAAGGGAGACAGGCCTTGGGTTCACCCCTCCACTTT; CDR3: CASSKGRQALGSPLHF
J: TRBJ2-7; D: TRBD1; V: TRBV9; size: once; DNA: TGTGCCAGCAGCGTACTCGGGACAGGAGGGGAGCAGTACTTC; CDR3: CASSVLGTGGEQYF
J: TRBJ2-4; D: -; V: TRBV6-2/TRBV6-3; size: few; DNA: TGTGCCAGCAGTTACAGCTTCAGGGTGGTCAAAAACATTCAGTACTTC; CDR3: CASSYSFRVVKNIQYF
J: TRBJ2-7; D: -; V: TRBV5-1; size: -; DNA: TGCGCCAGCAGCCGCGGGACTCGCGACGACGAGCAGTACTTC; CDR3: CASSRGTRDDEQYF
J: TRBJ2-7; D: -; V: TRBV6-5; size: -; DNA: TGTGCCAGCAGTTACAAGCCTACAGGGACCAACGAGCAGTACTTC; CDR3: CASSYKPTGTNEQYF
J: TRBJ1-1; D: -; V: TRBV30; size: -; DNA: TGTGCCTGGAGGCGAGGAATGATCACTGAAGCTTTCTTT; CDR3: CAWRRGMITEAFF
J: TRBJ1-5; D: -; V: TRBV28; size: -; DNA: TGTGCCAGCAAAACCGCTATGATGAATCAGCCCCAGCATTTT; CDR3: CASKTAMMNQPQHF